The entry below gives a single T cell receptor (beta chain) sequence along with its context. Antigen unknown. Per the germline V gene, CDR1 is ENHRY and CDR2 is SYGVKD. V was clipped by 4 bases and J by 5 bases; unmatched bases: 4. This CDR3 region has 13 residues. These data belong to a study of T-cell reconstitution after alpha-beta-depleted transplantation in children. The authors prepared the TCRbeta library with unique molecular identifiers. TCRdb re-called the PCR reads with MiXCR, one entry per CDR3 protein. The profile shows some 310,000 distinct CDR3 sequences, over 20% of them singletons. Study outcomes and limitations: Roughly two months post-transplant, alpha-beta T cells reportedly originated from several hundred graft clones that had expanded. It was newly produced T cells that mostly accounted for T-cell counts and diversity one year after transplant. TCRbeta diversity was high at day 60 in some patients (a result of surviving recipient T cells and thymic progenitors).

This sequence originates from a male patient between 10 and 17 years old who had a stem cell transplant for acute lymphoblastic leukemia, so the T cells may come from the graft donor. Sequences were derived from PBMCs, mostly from graft donor cells, sampled 180 days after TCRalphabeta/CD19-depleted stem cell transplant. The chain joins TRBV10-3 to TRBJ2-5; 7 bases are shared with TRBD2. The CDR3 nucleotides read TGTGCCATCAGTGCCGGGGGGAAGGAGACCCAGTACTTC. The encoded protein is CAISAGGKETQYF.